The clone carrying this T cell receptor beta chain showed up just once. CDR1 and CDR2 from the germline V gene are LNHNV and YYDKDF (reference sequence). The length of the CDR3 is 14 residues. V lost 0 bases and J lost 8; bases outside the gene matches: 2. Original data processing: Quantification of nucleated cells was approximated via reference gene primer amplification. Libraries were prepared by immunoSEQ multiplex PCR; TCRdb keeps only in-frame clonotypes and omits some of them. V, J and clone size are taken as reported in that table, and D and trimming were inferred from the DNA itself. The table lists roughly 40,000 clones, over 75% of them singletons. This sample is drawn from a study of blood T cell repertoires in COVID-19. Study background: Material from acute and convalescent COVID-19 was sourced from the United States, Italy and Spain. T cells, B-cell-depleted T cells, or PBMCs provided the cDNA or gDNA that served as material.

Sequenced: peripheral blood. This clonotype originated in a woman in her 70s with acute or convalescent COVID-19. This sequence joins TRBV15 and TRBJ2-4, with 9 bases matching TRBD1. The CDR3 spells CATSREQGAYIQYF. CDR3 nucleotides: TGTGCCACCAGCAGAGAACAGGGGGCATACATTCAGTACTTC. Supplemented by reference TRBV15 and TRBJ2-4, the full variable domain reads DAMVIQNPRYQVTQFGKPVTLSCSQTLNHNVMYWYQQKSSQAPKLLFHYYDKDFNNEADTPDNFQSRRPNTSFCFLDIRSPGLGDTAMYLCATSREQGAYIQYFGAGTRLSVL.